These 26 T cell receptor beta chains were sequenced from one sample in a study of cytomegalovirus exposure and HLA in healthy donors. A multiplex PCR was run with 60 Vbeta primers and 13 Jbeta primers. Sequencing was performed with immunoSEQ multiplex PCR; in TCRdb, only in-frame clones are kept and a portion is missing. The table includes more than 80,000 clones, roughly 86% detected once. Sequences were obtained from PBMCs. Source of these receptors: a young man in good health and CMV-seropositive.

CDR3: CASSRETRGDEQFF. CDR3 sequence (DNA): TGCGCCAGCAGCAGGGAGACTAGGGGCGATGAGCAGTTCTTC. The chain joins TRBV5-1 to TRBJ2-1; perhaps TRBD2 as D (6 bases). Trimming stripped 4 bases from V and 8 bases from J, with 16 bases between. Germline values: CDR1 SGHRS, CDR2 YFSETQ. The CDR3 consists of 14 residues.

As DNA, the CDR3 is TGTGCCTGGAGTCGGAGCTCCTACGAGCAGTACTTC. This translates into CAWSRSSYEQYF. The chain links TRBV30 to TRBJ2-7; D not certain. CDR1 GTSNPN and CDR2 SVGIG come from the germline V gene (reference sequence). Deletions cut 2 bases from V and 0 bases from J, with 5 bases between. The CDR3 extends over 12 amino acids.

The DNA for the CDR3 is TGTGCCAGCAGCGCGAAAAGACAGGGTCCAGATACGCAGTATTTT. Protein: CASSAKRQGPDTQYF. The chain couples TRBV7-8 to TRBJ2-3; TRBD1 matches 7 bases. In germline, CDR1 is SGHVS, CDR2 FQNEAQ. The V gene end was trimmed by 5 bases and the J gene end by 4 bases; junction bases not matched to a gene: 9. The CDR3 contains 15 residues.

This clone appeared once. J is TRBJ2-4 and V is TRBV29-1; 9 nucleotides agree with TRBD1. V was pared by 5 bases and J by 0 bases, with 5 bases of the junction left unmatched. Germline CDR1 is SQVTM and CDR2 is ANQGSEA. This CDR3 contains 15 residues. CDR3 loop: CSVRGQGLAKNIQYF. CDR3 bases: TGCAGCGTTCGCGGACAGGGGCTAGCCAAAAACATTCAGTACTTC.

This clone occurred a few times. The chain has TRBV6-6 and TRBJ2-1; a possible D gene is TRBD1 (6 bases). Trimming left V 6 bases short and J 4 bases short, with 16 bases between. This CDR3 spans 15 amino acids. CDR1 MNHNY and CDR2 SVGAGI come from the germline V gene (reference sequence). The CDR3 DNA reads TGTGCCAGCAGCCAGGGACACTGGAATTACAATGAGCAGTTCTTC. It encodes CASSQGHWNYNEQFF.

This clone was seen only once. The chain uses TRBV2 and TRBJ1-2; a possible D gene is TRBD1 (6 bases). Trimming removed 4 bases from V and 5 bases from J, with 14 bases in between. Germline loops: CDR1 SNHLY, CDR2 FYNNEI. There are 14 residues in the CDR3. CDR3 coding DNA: TGTGCCAGCAGTGTCCTGGACAGTACGTATGGCTACACCTTC. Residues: CASSVLDSTYGYTF. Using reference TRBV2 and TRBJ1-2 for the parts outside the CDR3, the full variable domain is EPEVTQTPSHQVTQMGQEVILRCVPISNHLYFYWYRQILGQKVEFLVSFYNNEISEKSEIFDDQFSVERPDGSNFTLKIRSTKLEDSAMYFCASSVLDSTYGYTFGSGTRLTVV.

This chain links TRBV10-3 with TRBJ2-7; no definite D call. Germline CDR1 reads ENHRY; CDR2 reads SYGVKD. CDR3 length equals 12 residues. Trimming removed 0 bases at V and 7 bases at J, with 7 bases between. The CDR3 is CAISESPVEQYF. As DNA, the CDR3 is TGTGCCATCAGTGAGTCGCCGGTGGAGCAGTACTTC.

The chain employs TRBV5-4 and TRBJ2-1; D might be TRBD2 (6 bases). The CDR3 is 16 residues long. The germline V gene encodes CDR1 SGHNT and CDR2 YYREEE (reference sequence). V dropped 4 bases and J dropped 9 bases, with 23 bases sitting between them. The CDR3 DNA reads TGTGCCAGCAGCCACCCCTGGGGCCCCTCCGGGGGTGAGCAGTTCTTC. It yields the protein CASSHPWGPSGGEQFF.

CDR3 region: CASSLRGNTIYF. The CDR3 bases are TGTGCCAGCAGTTTAAGGGGGAACACCATATATTTT. The chain employs TRBV28 and TRBJ1-3; D is possibly TRBD1 (6 bases). The CDR3 has 12 residues. V lost 2 bases and J 7 bases, leaving 6 bases between the germline ends. Germline values: CDR1 MDHEN, CDR2 SYDVKM.

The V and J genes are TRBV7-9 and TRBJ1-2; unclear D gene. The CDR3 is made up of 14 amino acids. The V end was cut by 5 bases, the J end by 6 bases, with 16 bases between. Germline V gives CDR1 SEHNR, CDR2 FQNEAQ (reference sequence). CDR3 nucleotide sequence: TGTGCCAGCAGCGCCAGACTTGCGGGCGATGGCTACACCTTC. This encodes CASSARLAGDGYTF.

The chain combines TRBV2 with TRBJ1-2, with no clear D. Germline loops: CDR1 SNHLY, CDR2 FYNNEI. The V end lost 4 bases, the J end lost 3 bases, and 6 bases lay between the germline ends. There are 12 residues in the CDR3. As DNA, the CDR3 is TGTGCCAGCAGTGCAGGTGACTATGGCTACACCTTC. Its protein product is CASSAGDYGYTF.

CDR3 DNA sequence: TGCGCCAGCAGCCAGCCAGCGGGCGGGAGTGTCCTACGAGAGCAGTACTTC. Its translation: CASSQPAGGSVLREQYF. The chain joins TRBV4-1 to TRBJ2-7, with 7 bases that match TRBD2. With 3 bases clipped from V and 7 bases from J, the junction kept 18 bases outside the gene matches. Germline V gene lookup returns CDR1 MGHRA and CDR2 YSYEKL. This CDR3 has 17 residues.

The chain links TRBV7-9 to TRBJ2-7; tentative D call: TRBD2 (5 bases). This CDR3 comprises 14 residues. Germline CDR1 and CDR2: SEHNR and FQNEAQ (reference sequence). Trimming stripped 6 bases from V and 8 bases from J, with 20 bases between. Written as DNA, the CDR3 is TGTGCCAGCAGTGTCCCCGGGGAAAGGTCCCAGCAGTACTTC. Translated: CASSVPGERSQQYF.

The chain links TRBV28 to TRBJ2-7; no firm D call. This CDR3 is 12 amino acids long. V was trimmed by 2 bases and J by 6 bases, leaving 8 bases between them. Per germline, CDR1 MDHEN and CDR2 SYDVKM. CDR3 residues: CASSLTLIEQYF. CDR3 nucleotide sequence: TGTGCCAGCAGTTTAACTCTGATCGAGCAGTACTTC. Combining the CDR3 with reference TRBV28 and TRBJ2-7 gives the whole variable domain DVKVTQSSRYLVKRTGEKVFLECVQDMDHENMFWYRQDPGLGLRLIYFSYDVKMKEKGDIPEGYSVSREKKERFSLILESASTNQTSMYLCASSLTLIEQYFGPGTRLTVT.

The CDR3 sequence: CASRRAGGQNNEQFF. The CDR3 nucleotides read TGTGCCAGCAGACGAGCGGGAGGGCAGAACAATGAGCAGTTCTTC. The chain combines TRBV6-5 with TRBJ2-1; 10 nucleotides match TRBD2. Germline loops: CDR1 MNHEY, CDR2 SVGAGI. This CDR3 spans 15 amino acids. J gave up 5 bases and V 6 bases, and 7 bases lay outside the gene matches.

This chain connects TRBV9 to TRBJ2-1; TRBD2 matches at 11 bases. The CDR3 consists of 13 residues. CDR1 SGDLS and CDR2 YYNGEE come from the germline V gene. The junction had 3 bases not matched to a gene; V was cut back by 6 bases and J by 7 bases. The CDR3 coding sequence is TGTGCCAGCACCCGGACTAGCGGGAATGAGCAGTTCTTC. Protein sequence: CASTRTSGNEQFF. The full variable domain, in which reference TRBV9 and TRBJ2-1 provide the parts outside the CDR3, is DSGVTQTPKHLITATGQRVTLRCSPRSGDLSVYWYQQSLDQGLQFLIQYYNGEERAKGNILERFSAQQFPDLHSELNLSSLELGDSALYFCASTRTSGNEQFFGPGTRLTVL.

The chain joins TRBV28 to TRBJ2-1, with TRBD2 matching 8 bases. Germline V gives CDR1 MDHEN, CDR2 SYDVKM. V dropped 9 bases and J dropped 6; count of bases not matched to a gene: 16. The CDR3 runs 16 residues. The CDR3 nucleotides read TGTGCCAGTCAATTAGGAGGCGGGAGGCTCGGCAATGAGCAGTTCTTC. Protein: CASQLGGGRLGNEQFF. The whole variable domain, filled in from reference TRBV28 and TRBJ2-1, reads DVKVTQSSRYLVKRTGEKVFLECVQDMDHENMFWYRQDPGLGLRLIYFSYDVKMKEKGDIPEGYSVSREKKERFSLILESASTNQTSMYLCASQLGGGRLGNEQFFGPGTRLTVL.

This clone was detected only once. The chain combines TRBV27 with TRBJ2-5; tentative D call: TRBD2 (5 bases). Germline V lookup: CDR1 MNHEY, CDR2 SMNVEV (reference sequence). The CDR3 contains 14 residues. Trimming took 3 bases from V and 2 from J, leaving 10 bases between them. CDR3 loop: CASSLRATQETQYF. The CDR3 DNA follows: TGTGCCAGCAGTTTGAGGGCAACACAAGAGACCCAGTACTTC.

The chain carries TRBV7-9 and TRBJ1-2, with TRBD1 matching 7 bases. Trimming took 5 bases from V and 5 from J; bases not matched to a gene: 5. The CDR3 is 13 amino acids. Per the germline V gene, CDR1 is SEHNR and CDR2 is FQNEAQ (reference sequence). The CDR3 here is CASSQQGLYGYTF. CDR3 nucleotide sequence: TGTGCCAGCAGCCAACAGGGGTTATATGGCTACACCTTC.

The CDR3 DNA reads as TGTGCCAGCAGTTTAGTTGCTACAGGCGATGAGCAGTTCTTC. Its protein product is CASSLVATGDEQFF. The chain links TRBV27 to TRBJ2-1; D might be TRBD1 (5 bases). The length of the CDR3 is 14 residues. Trimming removed 2 bases from V and 8 bases from J, with 13 bases in between. Per germline, CDR1 MNHEY and CDR2 SMNVEV (reference sequence).

The CDR3 is CSVEVGAGGTDTQYF. Written as DNA, the CDR3 is TGCAGCGTTGAGGTGGGCGCGGGAGGGACAGATACGCAGTATTTT. This sequence joins TRBV29-1 and TRBJ2-3; 9 positions agree with TRBD2. CDR3 length equals 15 residues. The V segment lost 3 bases and the J segment 3 bases; nucleotides outside the gene matches: 7. Per germline, CDR1 SQVTM and CDR2 ANQGSEA.

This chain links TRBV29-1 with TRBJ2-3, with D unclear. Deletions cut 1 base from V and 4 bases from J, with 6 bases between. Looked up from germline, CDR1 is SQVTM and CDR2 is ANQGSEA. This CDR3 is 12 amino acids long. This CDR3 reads CSVEGSADTQYF. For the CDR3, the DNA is TGCAGCGTTGAAGGGTCAGCAGATACGCAGTATTTT.

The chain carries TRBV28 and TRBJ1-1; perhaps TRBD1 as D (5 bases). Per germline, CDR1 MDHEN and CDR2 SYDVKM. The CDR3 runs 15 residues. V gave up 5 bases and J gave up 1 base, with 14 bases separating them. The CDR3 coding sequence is TGTGCCAGCAGTGCGACAGCCCCCACGAACACTGAAGCTTTCTTT. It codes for CASSATAPTNTEAFF.

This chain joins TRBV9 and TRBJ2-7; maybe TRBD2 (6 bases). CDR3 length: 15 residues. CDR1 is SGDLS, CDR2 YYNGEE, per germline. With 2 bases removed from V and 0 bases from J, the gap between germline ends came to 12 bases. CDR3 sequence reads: CASSVGGGFSYEQYF. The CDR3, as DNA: TGTGCCAGCAGCGTCGGGGGAGGATTCTCCTACGAGCAGTACTTC.

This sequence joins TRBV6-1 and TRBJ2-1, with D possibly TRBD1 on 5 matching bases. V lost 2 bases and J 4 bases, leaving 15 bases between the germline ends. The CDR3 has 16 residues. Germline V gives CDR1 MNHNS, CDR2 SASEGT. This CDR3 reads CASSESWVQVYNEQFF. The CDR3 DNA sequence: TGTGCCAGCAGTGAAAGTTGGGTACAGGTGTACAATGAGCAGTTCTTC.

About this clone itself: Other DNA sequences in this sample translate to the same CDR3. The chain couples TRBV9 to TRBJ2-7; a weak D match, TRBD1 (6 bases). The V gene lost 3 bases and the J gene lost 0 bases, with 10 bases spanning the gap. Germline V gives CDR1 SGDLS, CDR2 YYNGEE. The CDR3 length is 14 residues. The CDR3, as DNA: TGTGCCAGCAGCGGGGGGCAGGGCTCCTACGAGCAGTACTTC. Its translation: CASSGGQGSYEQYF.